The T cell receptor beta chain under discussion was sequenced for a study of cytomegalovirus exposure and HLA in healthy donors (dated by TCRdb to the late 2010s). In the study overall: In an earlier analysis of under 600 of the donors, 250 to 350 Gb of sequence data and 120 million or so unique TCR beta sequences from 150 million to 200 million T cells were reported. Approximately 310 gigabases of sequencing data and around 85 million unique TCR sequences made up an early release that covered approximately 700 HLA-typed donors. Among the roughly 400 genotyped donors, about 83% belonged to the genetic ancestry cluster associated with self-reported Caucasian donors. The study aimed to test whether cataloging public T cell receptors could reveal signatures of past pathogen exposure. Using immunosequencing, the study profiled T cell repertoires from 666 subjects and related those repertoires to cytomegalovirus serostatus. In addition to the first cohort of approximately 650 subjects, a separate validation cohort of 120 different subjects was used. High-throughput TCR immunosequencing, statistical association of individual TCRs with disease status, and machine learning were combined to predict cytomegalovirus infection status. A later analysis re-analyzed previously published TCR beta repertoires from 600 to 850 donors and added high-resolution HLA genotyping to study TCR occurrence patterns. Rather than drawing on any new phenotypic data, the later analysis identified candidate immune exposures from TCR beta sequences and the way those sequences occurred across donors. In an earlier analysis of about 590 of the donors, high-throughput TCR beta sequencing was used to judge whether each TCR beta V gene segment behaved as functional or pseudogenic. Donor age, sex, ethnicity and CMV serostatus were compiled together with the repertoire data. In a later genetic analysis, genome-wide SNP genotypes for about three fifths of the roughly 670 donors were used, and that subset was treated as a discovery cohort. All discovery cohort repertoires had been generated on a single sequencing platform. HLA typing included class I and class II loci at four-digit resolution. Typing coverage varied by locus: roughly 629-640 donors for A, B, C, DRB1 and DQB1; 522 for DQA1; about 600 for DPA1; 450 to 480 for DPB1. Because of strong linkage in the cohort, 5 or 6 DR-DQ haplotypes were treated as single units for association and clustering. Among 398 genotyped donors of the cohort, an average of approximately 250,000 unique TCR beta nucleotide sequences were sequenced per donor, about a sixth of them non-productive.

As encoded in the germline V gene, CDR1 is SGHDN while CDR2 is FVKESK. Spanning cysteine to phenylalanine, the CDR3 consists of 16 amino acids. Only the CDR3 DNA is retained, 48 bases long and in frame from the first base. Trimming takes 4 bases off V and 2 bases off J; junction bases not matched to a gene: 6. The paper as a whole reports these results and caveats: Most CMV-associated TCR beta chains appeared to be HLA-restricted in a later analysis, and the HLA associations seemed to be driven largely by CMV exposure. Compared with equally common non-associated chains, HLA-associated TCR beta chains in a later analysis were more clonally expanded and had lower generation probabilities. Compared with the roughly 720-donor mean, donors in an Asian-associated ancestry cluster had fewer N-insertions in productive TCRs, according to a later genetic analysis. The study listed 164 TCR beta chains as associated with cytomegalovirus. A later analysis reported that several top co-occurrence clusters appeared linked to parvovirus B19, influenza, CMV and Epstein-Barr virus. In a later analysis, the rate of TCR association differed among HLA loci, with DRB1 alleles having the most associated TCRs and HLA-C alleles having the fewest. Strong co-occurrence of HLA alleles, especially DR and DQ, made assigning TCR associations to individual alleles difficult. Most TCR sequences were observed very rarely across donors, whereas some public TCRs were present in many individuals. Broadly in line with IMGT annotations, most TCR beta V segments showed up in productive rearrangements about 87% or about 30% of the time in an earlier analysis of 587 of the donors. Correlated functional status among segregating V segments might reflect linkage disequilibrium, but an unknown experimental factor could not be ruled out. The authors suggested that the approach could potentially be extended to other disease states and immunological phenotypes. The classifier was reported to diagnose cytomegalovirus status with high specificity and sensitivity in both the original and validation cohorts. The presence/absence analyses assumed that sequencing depth was roughly uniform across donors, and that assumption may not be true. V-gene and J-gene trimming of TCR beta chains was associated with a missense DCLRE1C variant in a later genetic analysis, and the association was replicated in an independent cohort. Only TCR beta chains were sequenced in this cohort, and the absence of alpha or paired-chain data limited detectable features. HLA typing was unavailable for some donors at each locus, so association tests used only the typed subset. A further reported finding was that TCR beta sequences accurately predicted the HLA-A and HLA-B alleles for most subjects in the first cohort. At a false discovery rate of 0.05, a later analysis linked 16,951 TCR beta sequences to specific HLA alleles. Because the 87-base-pair reads could not distinguish some IMGT-functional V segments, including TRBV6-2 and TRBV6-3, those segments were excluded. The earlier analysis of 587 of the donors excluded about 16 rarely observed V segments, including chromosome 9 orphons, because counts were too low. The sequencing pipeline was judged likely to have produced a cluster of highly shared sequence variants as a technical artifact. In vitro tests confirmed that a few of the cytomegalovirus-associated TCR beta chains recognize cytomegalovirus antigens. For the cohort, immune exposure information was limited to CMV serostatus.

The library was made by the immunoSEQ multiplex PCR assay. For the multiplex PCR, a mixture combining 60 forward primers for TCR Vbeta segments and 13 reverse primers for TCR Jbeta segments was used. Amplification of the CDR3 region of rearranged TCR beta genes was performed with a multiplex PCR assay on genomic DNA. On the Illumina HiSeq System, the amplified TCR beta libraries were sequenced as 87-base-pair reads. On the authors' methods: A later analysis counted approximately 74 million unique TCR beta chains across the 550 to 800 repertoires, and roughly 11 million of these chains were shared by at least two donors. To remove PCR and sequencing errors, raw reads were error-corrected and collapsed into unique sequences using a nearest-neighbor algorithm that merged closely related sequences. To assign V, D and J gene segments, CDR3 sequences were aligned to IMGT reference sequences. Each retained sequence needed at least a six-nucleotide match to both a V gene segment and a J gene segment. A rearrangement was called productive if the CDR3 had no stop codons and remained in frame with V and J, and every other rearrangement was called non-productive. Following IMGT convention, CDR3 was defined as the stretch from the second conserved V-encoded cysteine up to the conserved J-encoded phenylalanine. The earlier analysis of 550 to 650 of the donors excluded any sequence lacking an unambiguous match to a single V gene segment. In an earlier analysis of approximately 550 of the donors, V segments were called functional above 56.7% productive rearrangements and were called segregating when the between-donor standard deviation exceeded 5%. To diagnose cytomegalovirus status from the catalog of TCR beta chain sequences, a statistical classification framework was built. V and J gene assignment, in a later analysis, came from comparing TCR nucleotide sequences with IMGT/GENE-DB human TR gene sequences. In a later analysis, CDR3 sequences and most-parsimonious VDJ recombination scenarios were assigned using the TCRdist pipeline. In a later analysis, every TCR beta chain was defined by the combination of its CDR3 amino acid sequence and its V-gene family, and reads without a unique V-gene family were dropped. As a way to deal with suspected cross-contamination and a sequencing artifact, a later analysis dropped 592 nucleotide sequences that were highly shared and had low generation probability. In a later analysis, a clonal expansion index for each public chain was calculated from normalized within-repertoire ranks of inferred template counts. In a later analysis, generation probabilities were computed using a VDJ recombination model fitted to out-of-frame rearrangements, and the results were checked against IGoR. A later analysis scored TCR-TCR, TCR-HLA and TCR-CMV co-occurrence with hypergeometric tests, applying a repertoire-size bias correction to TCR pairs. In a later analysis, false discovery rates were estimated by permuting HLA or CMV assignments 20 times. In a later analysis, co-occurring TCRs were grouped with DBSCAN, and TCRdist sequence similarity was added when clustering was performed within HLA-allele-positive subsets. Co-occurrence clustering excluded repertoires with fewer than 30,000 or more than 120,000 public chains, plus five with anomalous nucleotide sharing. Not all clones reach the TCRdb copy of this immuneACCESS table, which keeps in-frame sequences only. Checked studies attribute under half of the gap to unresolved V genes and leave the rest unexplained. For V, J and clone size, that table is used; D and trimming come from the DNA. The sample includes some 130,000 clones, with about 85% observed a single time. More than 1.5% of the sample goes to the ten largest clones.

As concerns this clone: Its antigen is not yet known. No much larger clone is present one base from it, and per-base qualities are unavailable.

In total, around 600 healthy bone marrow donors made up the cohort. At the time of sampling, every cohort member was nominally healthy, though immune exposures that went unrecorded were likely present. The donor was CMV seronegative and was included in the group of approximately 350 seronegative cohort members. A peripheral blood sample was provided by each donor, and peripheral blood mononuclear cells were used for TCR beta sequencing. Genomic DNA extraction from the blood cell samples was performed with the Qiagen DNeasy Blood Extraction Kit. The origin of this receptor is a boy younger than 18 in good health and CMV-seronegative. Sequencing was done on a sample of PBMCs. This sequence uses TRBV14 and TRBJ2-1; TRBD2 matches 9 bases in the middle. The CDR3 corresponds to CASSPRLAGPYNEQFF. The DNA sequence is as follows: TGTGCCAGCAGCCCCCGGCTAGCGGGACCCTACAATGAGCAGTTCTTC.